Reported below is one T cell receptor beta chain. Its antigen is still unknown. The data derive from a study of chemoradiotherapy in HPV16-positive cancers. Study information: Functional T-cell assays on two HPV16-positive patients' cells defined candidate HPV-specific clones and common TCR motifs.

Over chemoradiotherapy, repertoires were sampled more than once. The study, taken as a whole, reports: Candidate HPV-specific clones and E7-related TCR motifs grew in tumor during treatment.

CDR1 and CDR2 from the germline V gene are MNHEY and SMNVEV (reference sequence). This CDR3 comprises 13 residues. The V end lost 7 bases, the J end lost 8 bases, and 17 bases lay between the germline ends. Only in-frame clones appear in the TCRdb table, and some are missing; sequencing was by immunoSEQ multiplex PCR. The sample contains thousands of clones, 70% to 90% of which appear only once. The J gene is TRBJ1-2, the V gene TRBV27; tentatively, D is TRBD1 (5 bases). The origin of this receptor is a human donor with HPV-associated anogenital cancer. This specimen was taken from a patient who underwent chemoradiotherapy. The CDR3 here is CASMGQKGRGYTF. The CDR3 bases are TGTGCCAGCATGGGGCAGAAAGGGAGAGGCTACACCTTC.